These 24 T cell receptor beta chains originate from one sample sequenced in a study of PD-L1 blockade in urothelial cancer. Time point: peripheral blood 6 weeks after treatment start. Method: immunoSEQ multiplex PCR; TCRdb's copy keeps in-frame clones and lacks some. The data show fewer than 50,000 clones, roughly 90% seen once. This sample comprised PBMCs, obtained around atezolizumab (anti-PD-L1) treatment. Receptors originate from a man in his fifties or sixties with urothelial cancer.

The chain employs TRBV10-3 and TRBJ1-1, with D unresolved. V lost 9 bases and J 0 bases, leaving 11 bases between the germline ends. Germline-derived CDR1 and CDR2 are ENHRY and SYGVKD. The CDR3 runs to 13 residues. This chain's CDR3 is CAIRGNLNTEAFF. Written as DNA, the CDR3 is TGTGCCATACGAGGGAACCTGAACACTGAAGCTTTCTTT.

V and J are TRBV11-2 and TRBJ1-1; unclear D gene. In germline, CDR1 is SGHAT, CDR2 FQNNGV. The V end lost 3 bases, the J end lost 6 bases, and 20 bases lay between the germline ends. The CDR3 is 16 residues long. The chain's CDR3 is CASSFFPGAIPSEAFF. CDR3 DNA sequence: TGTGCCAGCAGCTTTTTTCCGGGAGCTATCCCATCTGAAGCTTTCTTT.

The chain joins TRBV7-2 to TRBJ1-5; D is ambiguous. The CDR3 loop spans 13 amino acids. V was pared by 3 bases and J by 5 bases, with 8 bases between. CDR1 and CDR2 (germline): SGHTA, FQGNSA. The CDR3 region has the DNA TGTGCCAGCAGCTTCCGGAGAGATCAGCCCCAGCATTTT. This gives the protein CASSFRRDQPQHF.

About this clone: The sample carries other DNA sequences with the same CDR3. Written as DNA, the CDR3 is TGTGCCAGCAGTGTGACAGGGAACACTGAAGCTTTCTTT. Translating it yields CASSVTGNTEAFF. This rearrangement joins TRBV6-4 to TRBJ1-1; D is possibly TRBD1 (6 bases). The V end was cut by 4 bases, the J end by 1 base, with 7 bases between. Germline CDR1 is MRHNA and CDR2 is SNTAGT. This CDR3 has 13 amino acids.

The V gene is TRBV30, the J gene TRBJ2-7; 7 positions match TRBD1. Germline loops: CDR1 GTSNPN, CDR2 SVGIG (reference sequence). The CDR3 length is 13 residues. V trimming: 7 bases; J trimming: 1 base; junction bases outside the gene matches: 7. CDR3 in DNA: TGTGCCTTCACGACAGGGCTTTCCTACGAGCAGTACTTC. Translated, it gives CAFTTGLSYEQYF.

In nucleotides, the CDR3 is TGTGCCAGCAGTCACAGCAAGGGGGCTAGCAATCAGCCCCAGCATTTT. It translates to CASSHSKGASNQPQHF. The rearrangement uses TRBV7-8 and TRBJ1-5; 7 bases map to TRBD1. V lost 6 bases to trimming and J lost 0 bases; unmatched junction nucleotides: 8. The CDR3 contains 16 residues. The V gene's germline CDR1 is SGHVS and CDR2 FQNEAQ.

This chain uses TRBV19 with TRBJ2-7, with 7 bases lining up with TRBD1. CDR1 and CDR2 (germline): LNHDA, SQIVND (reference sequence). Trimming took 5 bases from V and 5 from J; bases not matched to a gene: 9. The CDR3 spans 14 residues. Here the CDR3 DNA reads TGTGCCAGTAGTGTCACAGGGGTCCCCCACGAGCAGTACTTC. This sequence encodes CASSVTGVPHEQYF.

This chain links TRBV12-5 with TRBJ2-5; 8 nucleotides line up with TRBD1. J gave up 1 base and V 5 bases, and 3 bases lay outside the gene matches. Germline loops: CDR1 LGHNT, CDR2 FRNRAP. The CDR3 is 14 residues long. Here the CDR3 DNA reads TGTGCTAGTGGTCCCGGACAGGGCCAAGAGACCCAGTACTTC. This sequence encodes CASGPGQGQETQYF.

In its sample, this clone was seen once. This sequence joins TRBV11-2 and TRBJ2-7; 10 bases match TRBD2. CDR1 is SGHAT and CDR2 is FQNNGV in the germline V gene. The CDR3 extends over 14 amino acids. The V and J ends lost 2 bases and 6 bases, in that order; junction bases with no gene match: 4. Here the CDR3 reads CASSLISGRAEQYF. DNA of the CDR3: TGTGCCAGCAGCTTAATCAGCGGGAGGGCCGAGCAGTACTTC. The whole variable domain, filled in from reference TRBV11-2 and TRBJ2-7, reads EAGVAQSPRYKIIEKRQSVAFWCNPISGHATLYWYQQILGQGPKLLIQFQNNGVVDDSQLPKDRFSAERLKGVDSTLKIQPAKLEDSAVYLCASSLISGRAEQYFGPGTRLTVT.

This rearrangement joins TRBV25-1 to TRBJ2-2, with TRBD1 as a possible D gene (6 bases). Germline V gene sequence: CDR1 MGHDK, CDR2 SYGVNS. This CDR3 comprises 16 residues. Trimming shortened V by 5 bases and J by 7 bases, and 20 bases separated the two germline ends. This CDR3 reads CASSPLSWGLIGELFF. Written as DNA, the CDR3 is TGTGCCAGCAGTCCCCTTTCTTGGGGGCTGATCGGGGAGCTGTTTTTT.

The chain employs TRBV4-2 and TRBJ2-7; D gene ambiguous. Germline V CDR1 and CDR2: LGHNA, YNFKEQ. The CDR3 has 13 amino acids. The germline V and J ends were trimmed by 1 base and 3 bases, with 7 bases remaining between them. DNA of the CDR3: TGTGCCAGCAGCCAAGCGCACGGCTACGAGCAGTACTTC. It translates to CASSQAHGYEQYF.

The rearrangement joins TRBV6-4 to TRBJ2-7; D is undetermined. The germline gives CDR1 MRHNA, CDR2 SNTAGT. Trimming pared 6 bases from V and 0 bases from J, leaving 15 bases between. The CDR3 is 15 residues long. DNA for the CDR3: TGTGCCAGCAGGACTCGGAACCAACCCTCCTACGAGCAGTACTTC. This sequence encodes CASRTRNQPSYEQYF.

The chain employs TRBV11-1 and TRBJ2-1; 8 nucleotides match TRBD2. V lost 5 bases and J lost 7; bases outside the gene matches: 10. The germline V gene encodes CDR1 SGHAT and CDR2 FQDESV (reference sequence). The length of the CDR3 is 15 residues. The DNA for the CDR3 is TGTGCCAGCAGCCCCGCCGGGACTAGACGGAATGAGCAGTTCTTC. This translates into CASSPAGTRRNEQFF.

This clone was seen more than once but under ten times. The J gene is TRBJ1-2, the V gene TRBV29-1, with TRBD1 matching 7 bases. CDR3 size: 13 residues. Germline lookup yields CDR1 SQVTM and CDR2 ANQGSEA. V lost 6 bases to trimming and J lost 7 bases; unmatched junction nucleotides: 11. The CDR3 is CSVRGTESRGYTF. The CDR3, as DNA: TGCAGCGTGAGGGGGACAGAGTCCCGTGGCTACACCTTC.

The chain couples TRBV5-4 to TRBJ1-1; no firm D call. In germline, CDR1 is SGHNT, CDR2 YYREEE (reference sequence). V lost 0 bases and J lost 0, with 9 bases in between. CDR3 length: 15 residues. The CDR3, as DNA: TGTGCCAGCAGCTTGGGGCGGACTATGAACACTGAAGCTTTCTTT. This translates into CASSLGRTMNTEAFF.

This clone appeared once. The J gene is TRBJ2-1, the V gene TRBV19, with a weak D call TRBD1 (6 bases). The CDR3 spans 15 residues. V lost 4 bases to trimming and J lost 7 bases, with 17 bases between them. Germline CDR1 and CDR2: LNHDA and SQIVND (reference sequence). The CDR3 here is CASSTTGDTGNEQFF. The DNA for the CDR3 is TGTGCCAGTAGTACAACCGGGGACACGGGGAATGAGCAGTTCTTC.

The J gene is TRBJ2-7, the V gene TRBV11-2; weak D call: TRBD1 (6 bases). The V end was cut by 2 bases, the J end by 1 base, with 15 bases between. Germline V gene sequence: CDR1 SGHAT, CDR2 FQNNGV. The CDR3 loop spans 16 amino acids. CDR3 bases: TGTGCCAGCAGCTTACGCACAGGGTTAGGGTCCTACGAGCAGTACTTC. Translated, it gives CASSLRTGLGSYEQYF. The whole variable domain, remainder taken from reference TRBV11-2 and TRBJ2-7, is EAGVAQSPRYKIIEKRQSVAFWCNPISGHATLYWYQQILGQGPKLLIQFQNNGVVDDSQLPKDRFSAERLKGVDSTLKIQPAKLEDSAVYLCASSLRTGLGSYEQYFGPGTRLTVT.

This sequence joins TRBV5-1 and TRBJ2-7; 8 bases line up with TRBD1. V gave up 2 bases and J gave up 2 bases; unmatched junction bases: 6. Germline CDR1 reads SGHRS; CDR2 reads YFSETQ. The CDR3 loop spans 15 amino acids. CDR3 loop: CASSFSTTGAYEQYF. DNA for the CDR3: TGCGCCAGCAGCTTCTCAACGACAGGGGCCTACGAGCAGTACTTC.

On this clone: The limits of the CDR3 on the DNA are not certain, so only TCRdb's listed CDR3 is given. The chain combines TRBV27 with TRBJ1-1; whether TRBD1, the table's D call, matches the DNA was not checked. The CDR3 comprises 17 residues, both ends counted. Germline-derived CDR1 and CDR2 are MNHEY and SMNVEV (reference sequence). The CDR3 sequence: CASSFGPGQIRGTEAFF.

J is TRBJ1-1 and V is TRBV7-8; 12 bases are a match to TRBD1. V lost 3 bases, J lost 11 bases, and 10 bases stayed unmatched. Germline CDR1 is SGHVS and CDR2 is FQNEAQ. The CDR3 is 15 residues long. The CDR3 loop is CASSLVGTGGAPAFF. CDR3 bases: TGTGCCAGCAGCTTGGTAGGGACAGGGGGCGCCCCCGCTTTCTTT.

This chain links TRBV4-1 with TRBJ1-6; D is perhaps TRBD1 (5 bases). Trimming cost V 2 bases and J 12 bases, with 11 bases left between them. Germline V gene sequence: CDR1 MGHRA, CDR2 YSYEKL. The CDR3 covers 13 residues. In nucleotides, the CDR3 is TGCGCCAGCAGCCAACCTACAGGTAGACCCCTCCACTTT. It codes for CASSQPTGRPLHF.

V is TRBV6-5 and J is TRBJ1-1; possible D gene TRBD1, 6 bases. CDR1 MNHEY and CDR2 SVGAGI come from the germline V gene. V shed 2 bases and J shed 9 bases, with 10 bases lying between them. This CDR3 has 12 residues. The CDR3 region has the DNA TGTGCCAGCAGTTACCCGACAGGTCAAGCTTTCTTT. Residues: CASSYPTGQAFF.

V usage is TRBV5-1 and J usage is TRBJ2-7; tentative D call: TRBD1 (5 bases). V was shortened by 3 bases and J by 6 bases, with 16 bases between the two germline ends. This CDR3 has 14 amino acids. CDR1 SGHRS and CDR2 YFSETQ come from the germline V gene. Written as DNA, the CDR3 is TGCGCCAGCAGCTCGGCCAGGGTGGTCTTCGAGCAGTACTTC. Translated, it gives CASSSARVVFEQYF.

This chain connects TRBV2 to TRBJ1-1; TRBD1 might be the D (6 bases). Trimming pared 3 bases from V and 6 bases from J, leaving 14 bases between. The CDR3 totals 14 residues. CDR1 and CDR2 (germline): SNHLY, FYNNEI. The CDR3 sequence is CASSEWGGGAEAFF. CDR3 DNA: TGTGCCAGCAGTGAGTGGGGGGGCGGGGCTGAAGCTTTCTTT.